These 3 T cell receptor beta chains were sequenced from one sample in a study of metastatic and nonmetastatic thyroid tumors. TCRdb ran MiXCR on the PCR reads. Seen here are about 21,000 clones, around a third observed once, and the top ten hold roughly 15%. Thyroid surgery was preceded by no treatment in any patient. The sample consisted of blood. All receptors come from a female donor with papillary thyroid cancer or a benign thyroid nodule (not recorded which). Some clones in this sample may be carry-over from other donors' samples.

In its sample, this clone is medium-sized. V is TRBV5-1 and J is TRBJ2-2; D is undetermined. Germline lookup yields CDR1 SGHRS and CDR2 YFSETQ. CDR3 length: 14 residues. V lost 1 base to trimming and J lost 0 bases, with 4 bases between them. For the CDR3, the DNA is TGCGCCAGCAGCTTGAGTTCGAACACCGGGGAGCTGTTTTTT. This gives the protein CASSLSSNTGELFF.

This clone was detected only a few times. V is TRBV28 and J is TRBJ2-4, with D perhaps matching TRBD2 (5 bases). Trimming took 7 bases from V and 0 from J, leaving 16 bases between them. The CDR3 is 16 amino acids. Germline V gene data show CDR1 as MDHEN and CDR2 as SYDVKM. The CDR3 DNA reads TGTGCCAGCACCCCAGGAGGCAGGCTAGCCAAAAACATTCAGTACTTC. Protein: CASTPGGRLAKNIQYF.

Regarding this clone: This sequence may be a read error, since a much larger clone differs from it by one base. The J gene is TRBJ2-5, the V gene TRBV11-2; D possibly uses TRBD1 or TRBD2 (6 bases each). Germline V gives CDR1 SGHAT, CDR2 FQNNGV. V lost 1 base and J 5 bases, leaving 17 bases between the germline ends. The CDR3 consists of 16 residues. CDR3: CASSLGGRGRGETQYF. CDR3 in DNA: TGTGCCAGCAGCTTAGGAGGCAGGGGTCGGGGGGAGACCCAGTACTTC.